Listed below are T cell receptor beta chains from one sample, sequenced in a study of blood T cell repertoires in COVID-19. Libraries were prepared by immunoSEQ multiplex PCR; TCRdb keeps only in-frame clonotypes and omits some of them. The sample has 95,000 to 100,000 clones, about 92% seen once. Sequenced input: peripheral blood. The receptors were sampled from a man aged 50 to 59 with active COVID-19. Both conserved end residues are part of each CDR3. A D gene is named only where the DNA matches it firmly. Clone size, where shown, is once, few, many, or a class for clones that have expanded.

v_gene,abundance,j_gene,d_gene,CDR3nt,CDR3aa
TRBV18,.,TRBJ1-2,TRBD1,TGTGCCAGCTCATCACGGCGGCCACAGGGGGCGGAGGGCTACACCTTC,CASSSRRPQGAEGYTF
TRBV5-6,.,TRBJ1-1,TRBD1,TGTGCCAGCAGCTTGCAGGACAGGGCCACTGAAGCTTTCTTT,CASSLQDRATEAFF
TRBV28,.,TRBJ1-3,.,TGTGCCAGCAGCCCGACAGGATCTATGGGAAACACCATATATTTT,CASSPTGSMGNTIYF
TRBV28,.,TRBJ1-4,TRBD1,TGTGCCAGCAGTGGGCGGACAGGCCTTAATGAAAAACTGTTTTTT,CASSGRTGLNEKLFF
TRBV6-5,.,TRBJ2-7,TRBD1,TGTGCCAGCAGGGAGACAGGGTTCGACGAGCAGTACTTC,CASRETGFDEQYF
TRBV20-1,.,TRBJ1-5,.,TGCAGTGCTAGTATCCCGGCAGAGGATCAGCCCCAGCATTTT,CSASIPAEDQPQHF
TRBV5-4,.,TRBJ1-2,.,TGTGCCAGCAGCTTGGCTCAGGTCCCAGGATATGGCTACACCTTC,CASSLAQVPGYGYTF
TRBV4-1,.,TRBJ2-7,TRBD2,TGCGCCAGCAGCCAAGGCCTCGAACTAGCGGGAGTAAGTTACGAGCAGTACTTC,CASSQGLELAGVSYEQYF
TRBV25-1,.,TRBJ2-3,.,TGTGCCAGCAGTCCGGCCAGGATGAGCACAGATACGCAGTATTTT,CASSPARMSTDTQYF
TRBV2,.,TRBJ1-3,.,TGTGCCAGTACCGGGGGGCTAACATTCTCTGGAAACACCATATATTTT,CASTGGLTFSGNTIYF
TRBV28,.,TRBJ1-1,TRBD1,TGTGCCAGCAGTCAGACAGGGGTTGGTCGCTCGAACACTGAAGCTTTCTTT,CASSQTGVGRSNTEAFF
TRBV4-1,few,TRBJ2-1,.,TGCGCCAGCAGCCAAGATCAGCGGAGCTCCTACAATGAGCAGTTCTTC,CASSQDQRSSYNEQFF
TRBV14,.,TRBJ2-3,TRBD2,TGTGCCAGCAGCCAAGATCGTGGCGGGAGGGCTAGCACAGATACGCAGTATTTT,CASSQDRGGRASTDTQYF
TRBV5-1,.,TRBJ2-1,TRBD2,TGCGCCAGCAGCTTGGCTAGCGGGGGGGCAGGGAATGAGCAGTTCTTC,CASSLASGGAGNEQFF
TRBV5-5,.,TRBJ2-1,TRBD2,TGTGCCAGCAGCTTGATAATGACTAGCGGATACAATGAGCAGTTCTTC,CASSLIMTSGYNEQFF
TRBV6-5,.,TRBJ2-3,.,TGTGCCAGCAGTCGGGGGGCAGGAGCAGATACGCAGTATTTT,CASSRGAGADTQYF